A single T cell receptor beta chain is shown here with its context. The data originate from a study of CD8+CD57+ T cells in acquired aplastic anemia. Across the whole study: Sorted CD4+ and CD8+ cells gave a mean 3.2 ug DNA, range 0.2 to 27.4 ug.

For CDR3 and TCR beta VDJ profiling, genomic DNA was the template used. TCRdb reprocessed the reads with MiXCR, giving one entry per CDR3 protein. The sample lists roughly 170,000 distinct CDR3 sequences; just under 65% were seen once. Germline-derived CDR1 and CDR2 are LNHDA and SQIVND (reference sequence). The V gene end was trimmed by 6 bases and the J gene end by 3 bases; junction bases not matched to a gene: 4. This CDR3 comprises 13 residues. The V call is TRBV19, the J call TRBJ2-7; the match to TRBD1 covers 8 bases. This receptor was identified in a human donor in good health. Sample: sorted CD4+, CD8+, or CD8+CD57+ T cells (not recorded which) from PBMCs. The CDR3 sequence: CASRLTGGYEQYF. In DNA, the CDR3 is TGTGCCAGTAGGCTTACAGGGGGCTACGAGCAGTACTTC.